This entry features one TCR beta chain sequence. The sample contains more than one DNA sequence encoding this CDR3. Produced via immunoSEQ multiplex PCR; TCRdb's table is partial and in-frame only. The table records approximately 250,000 clones, about 91% of them present only once. The data stem from a study of blood T cell repertoires in COVID-19. The V gene lost 0 bases and the J gene lost 1 base, with 6 bases spanning the gap. Germline V gene lookup returns CDR1 GTSNPN and CDR2 SVGIG (reference sequence). The CDR3 runs to 13 residues. The sequence derives from a middle-aged woman with acute COVID-19. The chain employs TRBV30 and TRBJ1-1; D call uncertain. Sequenced sample: PBMCs or T cells enriched from blood (not recorded which). CDR3 sequence (DNA): TGTGCCTGGAGTGTTAGCAGGAACACTGAAGCTTTCTTT. Residues: CAWSVSRNTEAFF. Supplemented by reference TRBV30 and TRBJ1-1, the full variable domain reads SQTIHQWPATLVQPVGSPLSLECTVEGTSNPNLYWYRQAAGRGLQLLFYSVGIGQISSEVPQNLSASRPQDRQFILSSKKLLLSDSGFYLCAWSVSRNTEAFFGQGTRLTVV.